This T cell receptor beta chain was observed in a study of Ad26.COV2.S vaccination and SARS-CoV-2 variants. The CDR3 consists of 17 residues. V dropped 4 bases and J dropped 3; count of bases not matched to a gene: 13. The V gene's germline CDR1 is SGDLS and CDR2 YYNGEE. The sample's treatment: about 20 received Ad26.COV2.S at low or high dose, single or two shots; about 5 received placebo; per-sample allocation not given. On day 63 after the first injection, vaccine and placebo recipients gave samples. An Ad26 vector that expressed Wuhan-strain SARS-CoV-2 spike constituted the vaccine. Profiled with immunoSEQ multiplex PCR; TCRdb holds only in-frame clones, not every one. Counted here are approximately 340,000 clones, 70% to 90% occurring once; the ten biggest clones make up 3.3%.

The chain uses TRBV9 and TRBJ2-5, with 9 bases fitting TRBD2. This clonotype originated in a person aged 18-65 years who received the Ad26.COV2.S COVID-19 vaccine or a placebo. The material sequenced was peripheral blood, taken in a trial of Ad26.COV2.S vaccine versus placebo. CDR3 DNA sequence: TGTGCCAGCAGCCTAGGGCTAGCGGGGACGACTGAAGAGACCCAGTACTTC. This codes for CASSLGLAGTTEETQYF. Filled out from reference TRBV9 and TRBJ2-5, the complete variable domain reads DSGVTQTPKHLITATGQRVTLRCSPRSGDLSVYWYQQSLDQGLQFLIQYYNGEERAKGNILERFSAQQFPDLHSELNLSSLELGDSALYFCASSLGLAGTTEETQYFGPGTRLLVL.